What follows are 31 T cell receptor beta chains derived from one specimen sequenced in a study of regulatory T cells in long-lasting Graves disease (dated by TCRdb to the early 2020s). Sample time point, as interpreted from the label and publication: newly diagnosed GD, antithyroid drugs for less than 3 months. RNA was extracted from PBMCs in TRIzol for both TCR sequencing and RNA sequencing. Receptor amplification or capture employed multiplex PCR. Sequencing instrument: Illumina HiSeq 4000. CDR3 regions were amplified by Arm-PCR with iRepertoire HTBI primers to construct TCR beta libraries. TCRdb reran the public reads through fastp at Q25 and MiXCR, keeping productive beta chains. Rows matching on CDR3 protein sequence are summarized as one entry with the most common DNA and genes. This sample has about 350,000 distinct CDR3 sequences in its table, and around 16% of those were observed once. The top ten constitute around 20% of the sample.

These same records also appear under a second study, on T cells in Graves' hyperthyroidism and ophthalmopathy.

The sequencing here drew on peripheral blood mononuclear cells (PBMCs), taken at new diagnosis, from a patient treated with antithyroid drugs. The source of these receptors is a woman younger than 30 with Graves disease. Donor details come from another sample of the same person, matched by shared clones.

The chain has TRBV5-1 and TRBJ1-1, with 7 bases aligning to TRBD1. Trimming cost V 0 bases and J 1 base; bases outside gene matches: 3. Germline V CDR1 and CDR2: SGHRS, YFSETQ. The CDR3 covers 15 residues. In nucleotides, the CDR3 is TGCGCCAGCAGCTTGGCGGGACAGACGAACACTGAAGCTTTCTTT. Protein sequence: CASSLAGQTNTEAFF.

This clonotype has at least ten counts. The rearrangement links TRBV5-1 to TRBJ2-7; TRBD1 matches 9 bases. Germline CDR1 SGHRS, CDR2 YFSETQ. The CDR3 runs to 15 residues. Losses at the gene ends were 4 bases for V and 3 bases for J; bases not matched to a gene: 8. The CDR3 bases are TGCGCCAGCAGCACCCGACAGGGGGGTCTCTACGAGCAGTACTTC. Its protein product is CASSTRQGGLYEQYF.

The V gene is TRBV19, the J gene TRBJ2-7; 11 bases align to TRBD1. The V gene end was trimmed by 6 bases and the J gene end by 5 bases; junction bases not matched to a gene: 6. The germline CDR1 and CDR2 sequences are LNHDA and SQIVND (reference sequence). This CDR3 comprises 14 residues. Written as DNA, the CDR3 is TGTGCCAGTAGAAGGACAGGGGGCTTGGACGAGCAGTACTTC. It translates to CASRRTGGLDEQYF.

This clonotype was recorded at least ten times. The genes are TRBV6-2 or TRBV6-3 and TRBJ1-5, with a weak D call TRBD1 (5 bases). V was pared by 5 bases and J by 3 bases, with 11 bases between. The CDR3 covers 14 residues. CDR1 and CDR2 from the germline V gene are MNHEY and SVGEGT. CDR3 DNA: TGTGCCAGCAGTGAAGCAGGGTACAATCAGCCCCAGCATTTT. This sequence encodes CASSEAGYNQPQHF.

This clonotype showed up many times. V usage is TRBV5-6 and J usage is TRBJ1-2; D unclear. CDR1 and CDR2 (germline): SGHDT, YYEEEE. This CDR3 is built from 11 residues. V was cut by 4 bases and J by 9 bases, with 10 bases left in between. In DNA, the CDR3 is TGTGCCAGCAGCACAACGGGGAGCTACACCTTC. It is translated as CASSTTGSYTF.

This clonotype occurred many times. V gene TRBV18 combines with J gene TRBJ2-1, with a weak D call TRBD2 (5 bases). CDR1 KGHSH and CDR2 LQKENI come from the germline V gene. This CDR3 comprises 16 residues. The V end lost 4 bases, the J end lost 0 bases, and 13 bases lay between the germline ends. CDR3 residues: CASSLTSPGSYNEQFF. CDR3 nucleotides: TGTGCCAGCTCACTTACTAGTCCCGGCTCCTACAATGAGCAGTTCTTC.

The chain employs TRBV3-1 and TRBJ2-7, with 11 bases aligning to TRBD1. Germline values: CDR1 LGHDT, CDR2 YNNKEL (reference sequence). The CDR3 has 16 amino acids. J was trimmed by 2 bases and V by 5 bases; bases with no gene match: 8. The CDR3 DNA reads as TGTGCCAGCAGCTCCGTGTTGGGACAGGGGGCCTACGAGCAGTACTTC. It encodes CASSSVLGQGAYEQYF.

This clonotype was seen repeatedly, ten times or more. The chain employs TRBV5-1 and TRBJ2-1; the match to TRBD1 covers 7 bases. Germline values: CDR1 SGHRS, CDR2 YFSETQ. J gave up 0 bases and V 4 bases, and 13 bases lay outside the gene matches. The length of the CDR3 is 18 residues. The CDR3 region is CASSPRFGRDSSYNEQFF. Here the CDR3 DNA reads TGCGCCAGCAGCCCACGCTTCGGACGGGACAGCTCCTACAATGAGCAGTTCTTC.

This chain uses TRBV28 with TRBJ2-1; possible D gene TRBD2, 7 bases. Looked up from germline, CDR1 is MDHEN and CDR2 is SYDVKM. V shed 2 bases and J shed 7 bases, with 18 bases lying between them. This CDR3 is 16 amino acids long. The CDR3 sequence is CASSLARGGKGNEQFF. CDR3 DNA: TGTGCCAGCAGTTTAGCTCGCGGGGGCAAGGGTAATGAGCAGTTCTTC.

The sample holds many counts of this clonotype. The chain joins TRBV20-1 to TRBJ2-2; the D is unclear. Germline CDR1 DFQATT, CDR2 SNEGSKA (reference sequence). V was clipped by 0 bases and J by 3 bases, with 14 bases between them. This CDR3 comprises 16 residues. CDR3 nucleotide sequence: TGCAGTGCTAGAGAATTCTTGGATCTGGACACCGGGGAGCTGTTTTTT. Its translation is CSAREFLDLDTGELFF.

This clonotype appeared a few times. At one end the junction does not follow the germline gene, possibly because of a read error. This chain joins TRBV28 and TRBJ2-2; D is uncertain. Germline V gene data show CDR1 as MDHEN and CDR2 as SYDVKM. The CDR3 covers 12 residues. DNA of the CDR3: TGTGTCAGCAGTGGGGACACCGGGGAGCTGTTTTTT. It yields the protein CVSSGDTGELFF.

In this sample, this clonotype turned up many times. The genes are TRBV29-1 and TRBJ2-5; D is undetermined. Germline CDR1 SQVTM, CDR2 ANQGSEA. There are 11 residues in the CDR3. The ends were cut back, 3 bases at V and 4 bases at J, with 6 bases in the middle. CDR3 DNA sequence: TGCAGCGTTGACGCCTTAGAGACCCAGTACTTC. Translation gives CSVDALETQYF. Variable domain in full (rest from reference TRBV29-1 and TRBJ2-5): SAVISQKPSRDICQRGTSLTIQCQVDSQVTMMFWYRQQPGQSLTLIATANQGSEATYESGFVIDKFPISRPNLTFSTLTVSNMSPEDSSIYLCSVDALETQYFGPGTRLLVL.

Ten or more counts support this clonotype. The chain couples TRBV9 to TRBJ1-1; TRBD1 might be the D (6 bases). With 4 bases removed from V and 5 bases from J, the gap between germline ends came to 15 bases. Germline CDR1 and CDR2: SGDLS and YYNGEE. The CDR3 is 14 residues long. The CDR3 spells CASSKWGASTEAFF. Written as DNA, the CDR3 is TGTGCCAGCAGCAAGTGGGGGGCCTCTACTGAAGCTTTCTTT.

This clonotype was seen a handful of times. This rearrangement joins TRBV11-2 to TRBJ2-7; 12 nucleotides line up with TRBD2. The CDR3 covers 16 residues. With 5 bases clipped from V and 0 bases from J, the junction kept 5 bases outside the gene matches. The germline CDR1 and CDR2 sequences are SGHAT and FQNNGV. CDR3 nucleotide sequence: TGTGCCAGCAGCCCACCGACTAGCGGGAGCTCCTACGAGCAGTACTTC. Residues: CASSPPTSGSSYEQYF.

This clonotype was detected only a few times. This chain uses TRBV6-2 or TRBV6-3 with TRBJ2-4; D remains ambiguous. Per germline, CDR1 MNHEY and CDR2 SVGEGT. The CDR3 length is 16 residues. The V gene lost 0 bases and the J gene lost 0 bases, with 9 bases spanning the gap. The CDR3 DNA is TGTGCCAGCAGTTACTCACAGCCTCTAGCCAAAAACATTCAGTACTTC. Translated: CASSYSQPLAKNIQYF.

This clonotype was seen ten or more times. The chain combines TRBV20-1 with TRBJ2-1; TRBD2 aligns across 12 bases. Germline CDR1 reads DFQATT; CDR2 reads SNEGSKA (reference sequence). The junction had 8 bases not matched to a gene; V was cut back by 0 bases and J by 8 bases. The CDR3 runs to 16 residues. This CDR3 is CSARDFKLAGGDEQFF. The CDR3 region has the DNA TGCAGTGCTAGAGATTTCAAGCTAGCGGGGGGGGATGAGCAGTTCTTC.

This chain uses TRBV11-3 with TRBJ2-1; D gene unclear. Per germline, CDR1 SGHNT and CDR2 YENEEA. The CDR3 totals 12 residues. V was clipped by 1 base and J by 13 bases, with 11 bases between them. In DNA, the CDR3 is TGTGCCAGCAGCTTAGGTGTCAGGAAACAGTTCTTC. The encoded protein is CASSLGVRKQFF.

This clonotype was seen a few times. This chain joins TRBV5-6 and TRBJ2-1; D unresolved. Trimming shortened V by 3 bases and J by 6 bases, and 13 bases separated the two germline ends. This CDR3 spans 14 amino acids. The germline V gene encodes CDR1 SGHDT and CDR2 YYEEEE. CDR3 in DNA: TGTGCCAGCAGCTGGAATCCCGGAGTCAATGAGCAGTTCTTC. Amino acids: CASSWNPGVNEQFF.

V is TRBV29-1 and J is TRBJ1-1, with 10 bases fitting TRBD1. The ends lost 5 bases at V and 5 bases at J; junction bases unmatched: 14. This CDR3 region has 16 residues. The germline V gene encodes CDR1 SQVTM and CDR2 ANQGSEA. CDR3 in amino acids: CSVPATTGGPTTEAFF. As DNA, the CDR3 is TGCAGCGTTCCTGCGACGACAGGGGGCCCCACAACTGAAGCTTTCTTT.

In this sample, this clonotype turned up many times. The CDR3 nucleotides read TGTGCCTGGAGTGGGATTTTAGGAAACACCATATATTTT. Residues: CAWSGILGNTIYF. The chain combines TRBV30 with TRBJ1-3; no reliable D call. The CDR3 is 13 residues long. Trimming cost V 1 base and J 4 bases, with 8 bases left between them. Per the germline V gene, CDR1 is GTSNPN and CDR2 is SVGIG (reference sequence). Using reference TRBV30 and TRBJ1-3 for the parts outside the CDR3, the full variable domain is SQTIHQWPATLVQPVGSPLSLECTVEGTSNPNLYWYRQAAGRGLQLLFYSVGIGQISSEVPQNLSASRPQDRQFILSSKKLLLSDSGFYLCAWSGILGNTIYFGEGSWLTVV.

This clonotype was observed many times. This rearrangement joins TRBV20-1 to TRBJ2-1; the match to TRBD1 covers 7 bases. V shed 4 bases, J shed 7 bases, and the junction held 7 bases outside the gene matches. CDR3 length equals 13 residues. From germline, CDR1 is DFQATT and CDR2 SNEGSKA (reference sequence). The CDR3 loop is CSATTSGGNEQFF. Here the CDR3 DNA reads TGCAGTGCTACGACTTCAGGGGGAAATGAGCAGTTCTTC.

This clonotype was counted at least ten times. Written as DNA, the CDR3 is TGTGCCAGCAGTGTTCAGGGCCACACTGAAGCTTTCTTT. Translated: CASSVQGHTEAFF. This chain connects TRBV2 to TRBJ1-1; maybe TRBD1 (5 bases). Germline V lookup: CDR1 SNHLY, CDR2 FYNNEI. With 4 bases removed from V and 3 bases from J, the gap between germline ends came to 9 bases. CDR3 length: 13 residues.

This clonotype has ten or more counts. J is TRBJ2-1 and V is TRBV10-3; 7 nucleotides agree with TRBD1. The CDR3 spans 15 residues. The ends lost 10 bases at V and 5 bases at J; junction bases unmatched: 14. Germline V gives CDR1 ENHRY, CDR2 SYGVKD. The CDR3 region has the DNA TGTGCCACTTTACATCCCGGGACAGCAAACAATGAGCAGTTCTTC. It specifies CATLHPGTANNEQFF.

On this clonotype: A read error may be the cause here, since a much bigger clone is one base away. CDR3 sequence: CASSFTPTGSYTEGFF. The CDR3 DNA reads as TGCGCCAGCAGCTTTACACCGACAGGGAGCTACACTGAAGGTTTCTTT. V usage is TRBV5-1 and J usage is TRBJ1-1; 7 bases line up with TRBD1. The germline V gene encodes CDR1 SGHRS and CDR2 YFSETQ. The CDR3 sequence is 16 residues long.

This clonotype was counted ten times or more. CDR3 bases: TGTGCCAGCAGTAGGGGGACAGGGGACACTGAAGCTTTCTTT. Encoded protein: CASSRGTGDTEAFF. The chain combines TRBV2 with TRBJ1-1, with TRBD1 identical over 10 bases. CDR1 and CDR2 (germline): SNHLY, FYNNEI. The CDR3 is 14 amino acids. The junction had 3 bases not matched to a gene; V was cut back by 5 bases and J by 3 bases.

The table lists this clonotype with many counts. This chain joins TRBV10-3 and TRBJ2-7; D might be TRBD1 or TRBD2, each matching 5 bases. V lost 0 bases to trimming and J lost 6 bases, with 12 bases between them. The CDR3 covers 14 residues. Germline V gives CDR1 ENHRY, CDR2 SYGVKD. The CDR3 is CAISESGTPSEQYF. CDR3 DNA: TGTGCCATCAGTGAGTCGGGGACCCCCTCCGAGCAGTACTTC.

This chain uses TRBV30 with TRBJ2-1, with TRBD1 matching over 8 bases. CDR1 GTSNPN and CDR2 SVGIG come from the germline V gene (reference sequence). With V trimmed by 2 bases and J by 3 bases, 6 bases remained unmatched. The CDR3 extends over 15 amino acids. The CDR3 DNA sequence: TGTGCCTGGAGTCCCAGGGACAGGTACTACAATGAGCAGTTCTTC. This codes for CAWSPRDRYYNEQFF.

Only one count was recorded for this clonotype. Possible read error: a much larger clone is one base away. The J gene is TRBJ2-1, the V gene TRBV7-9, with 9 bases matching TRBD2. The CDR3 length is 14 residues. Germline V gene data show CDR1 as SEHNR and CDR2 as FQNEAQ (reference sequence). Trimming cost V 5 bases and J 9 bases; bases outside gene matches: 8. CDR3: CASSPGTSQSEQFF. CDR3 coding DNA: TGTGCCAGCAGCCCCGGGACTAGCCAAAGTGAGCAGTTCTTC. Full variable domain (outside the CDR3, taken from reference TRBV7-9 and TRBJ2-1): DTGVSQNPRHKITKRGQNVTFRCDPISEHNRLYWYRQTLGQGPEFLTYFQNEAQLEKSRLLSDRFSAERPKGSFSTLEIQRTEQGDSAMYLCASSPGTSQSEQFFGPGTRLTVL.

This clonotype was found a few times. This chain connects TRBV5-1 to TRBJ2-2, with TRBD1 as a possible D gene (6 bases). V lost 0 bases, J lost 6 bases, and 12 bases lay in between. CDR1 and CDR2 from the germline V gene are SGHRS and YFSETQ. The CDR3 covers 15 residues. CDR3: CASSLEQGFAGELFF. The CDR3 coding sequence is TGCGCCAGCAGCTTGGAACAGGGATTCGCCGGGGAGCTGTTTTTT. Combining the CDR3 with reference TRBV5-1 and TRBJ2-2 gives the whole variable domain KAGVTQTPRYLIKTRGQQVTLSCSPISGHRSVSWYQQTPGQGLQFLFEYFSETQRNKGNFPGRFSGRQFSNSRSEMNVSTLELGDSALYLCASSLEQGFAGELFFGEGSRLTVL.

This clonotype was recorded many times. The CDR3, as DNA: TGTGCCAGCAGCAAAGGGACTTCTCAACAAGAGACCCAGTACTTC. Protein: CASSKGTSQQETQYF. This rearrangement joins TRBV11-3 to TRBJ2-5; D might be TRBD2 (6 bases). The CDR3 runs to 15 residues. CDR1 SGHNT and CDR2 YENEEA come from the germline V gene. V shed 5 bases and J shed 2 bases, with 15 bases lying between them.

The chain carries TRBV27 and TRBJ2-7; D not certain. V lost 6 bases and J 5 bases, leaving 11 bases between the germline ends. This CDR3 has 12 amino acids. Germline V gives CDR1 MNHEY, CDR2 SMNVEV (reference sequence). This chain's CDR3 is CASSKRPHEQYF. CDR3 in DNA: TGTGCCAGCAGCAAGAGACCCCACGAGCAGTACTTC.